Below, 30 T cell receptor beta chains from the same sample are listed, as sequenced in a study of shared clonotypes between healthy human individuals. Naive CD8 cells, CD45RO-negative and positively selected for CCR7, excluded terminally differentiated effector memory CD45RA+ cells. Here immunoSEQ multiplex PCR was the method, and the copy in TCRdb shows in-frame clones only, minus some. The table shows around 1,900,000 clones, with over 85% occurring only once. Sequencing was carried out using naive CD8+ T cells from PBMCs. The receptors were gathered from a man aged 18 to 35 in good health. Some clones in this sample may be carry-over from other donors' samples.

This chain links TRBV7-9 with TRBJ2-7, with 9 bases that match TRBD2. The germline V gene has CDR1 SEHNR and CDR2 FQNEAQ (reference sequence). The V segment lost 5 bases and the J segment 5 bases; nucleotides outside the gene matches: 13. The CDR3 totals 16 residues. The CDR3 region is CASSPPPLAGAHEQYF. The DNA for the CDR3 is TGTGCCAGCAGCCCCCCTCCCTTAGCGGGAGCCCACGAGCAGTACTTC.

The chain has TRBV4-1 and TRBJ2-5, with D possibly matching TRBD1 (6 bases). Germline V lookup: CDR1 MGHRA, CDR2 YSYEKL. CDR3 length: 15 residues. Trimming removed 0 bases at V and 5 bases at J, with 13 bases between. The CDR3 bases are TGCGCCAGCAGCCAAGAGGGGGCGGAATCGGAGACCCAGTACTTC. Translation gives CASSQEGAESETQYF.

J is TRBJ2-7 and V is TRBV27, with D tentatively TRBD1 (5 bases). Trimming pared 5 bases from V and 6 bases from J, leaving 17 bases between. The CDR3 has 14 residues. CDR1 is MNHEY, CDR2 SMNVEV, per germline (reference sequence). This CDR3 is CASSPRQIKIEQYF. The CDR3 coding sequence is TGTGCCAGCAGTCCAAGACAGATCAAGATCGAGCAGTACTTC.

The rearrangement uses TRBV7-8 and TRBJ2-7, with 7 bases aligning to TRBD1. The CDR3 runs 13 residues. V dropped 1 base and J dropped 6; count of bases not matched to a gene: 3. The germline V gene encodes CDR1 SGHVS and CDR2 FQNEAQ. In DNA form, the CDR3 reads TGTGCCAGCAGCTTAGGACAGGGTGGCGAGCAGTACTTC. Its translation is CASSLGQGGEQYF.

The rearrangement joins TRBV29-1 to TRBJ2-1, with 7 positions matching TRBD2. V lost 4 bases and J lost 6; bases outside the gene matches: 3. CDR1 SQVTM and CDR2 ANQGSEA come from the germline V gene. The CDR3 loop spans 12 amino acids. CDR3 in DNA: TGCAGCGTTGTGGCGGGGGTCAATGAGCAGTTCTTC. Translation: CSVVAGVNEQFF.

CDR3 residues: CSVRDPQDTGELFF. The CDR3 DNA follows: TGCAGCGTCCGGGACCCGCAGGACACCGGGGAGCTGTTTTTT. V is TRBV29-1 and J is TRBJ2-2; the D call may be TRBD1 or TRBD2 (5 bases each). Germline V lookup: CDR1 SQVTM, CDR2 ANQGSEA. V was trimmed by 6 bases and J by 3 bases, leaving 14 bases between them. The CDR3 has 14 amino acids.

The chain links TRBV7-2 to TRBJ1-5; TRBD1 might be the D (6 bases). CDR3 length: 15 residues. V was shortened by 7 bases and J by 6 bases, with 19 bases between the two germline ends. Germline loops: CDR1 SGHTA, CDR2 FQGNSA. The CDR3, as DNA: TGTGCCAGCAACACAGGGTTTGGGCGGCCTCAGCCCCAGCATTTT. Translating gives CASNTGFGRPQPQHF. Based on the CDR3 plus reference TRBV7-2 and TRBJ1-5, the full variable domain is GAGVSQSPSNKVTEKGKDVELRCDPISGHTALYWYRQSLGQGLEFLIYFQGNSAPDKSGLPSDRFSAERTGGSVSTLTIQRTQQEDSAVYLCASNTGFGRPQPQHFGDGTRLSIL.

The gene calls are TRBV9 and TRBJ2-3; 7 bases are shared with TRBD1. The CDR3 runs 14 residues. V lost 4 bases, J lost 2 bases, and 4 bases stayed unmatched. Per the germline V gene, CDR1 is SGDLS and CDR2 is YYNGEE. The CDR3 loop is CASSPGGATDTQYF. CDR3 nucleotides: TGTGCCAGCAGCCCAGGGGGAGCCACAGATACGCAGTATTTT.

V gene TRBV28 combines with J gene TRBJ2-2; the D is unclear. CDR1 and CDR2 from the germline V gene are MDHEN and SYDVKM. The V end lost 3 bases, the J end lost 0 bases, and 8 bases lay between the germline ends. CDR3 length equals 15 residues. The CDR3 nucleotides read TGTGCCAGCAGTTTTAAGCATTCGAACACCGGGGAGCTGTTTTTT. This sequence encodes CASSFKHSNTGELFF.

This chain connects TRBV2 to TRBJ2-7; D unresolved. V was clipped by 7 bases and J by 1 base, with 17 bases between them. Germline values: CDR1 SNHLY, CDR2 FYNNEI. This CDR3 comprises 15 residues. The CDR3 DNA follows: TGTGCCAGCACTGAGGACGGCCCCATTTCCTACGAGCAGTACTTC. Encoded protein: CASTEDGPISYEQYF. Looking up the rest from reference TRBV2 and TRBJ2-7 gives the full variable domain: EPEVTQTPSHQVTQMGQEVILRCVPISNHLYFYWYRQILGQKVEFLVSFYNNEISEKSEIFDDQFSVERPDGSNFTLKIRSTKLEDSAMYFCASTEDGPISYEQYFGPGTRLTVT.

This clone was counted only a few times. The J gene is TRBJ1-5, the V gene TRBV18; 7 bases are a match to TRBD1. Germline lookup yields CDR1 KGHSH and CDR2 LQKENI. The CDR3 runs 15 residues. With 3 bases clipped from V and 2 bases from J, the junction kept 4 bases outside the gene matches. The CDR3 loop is CASSPGTVGNQPQHF. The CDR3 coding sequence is TGTGCCAGCTCACCCGGGACAGTAGGCAATCAGCCCCAGCATTTT.

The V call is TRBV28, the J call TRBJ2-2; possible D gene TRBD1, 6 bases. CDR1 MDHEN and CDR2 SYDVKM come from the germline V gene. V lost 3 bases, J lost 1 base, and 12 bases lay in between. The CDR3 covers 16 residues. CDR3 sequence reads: CASSFWETGNTGELFF. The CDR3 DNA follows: TGTGCCAGCAGTTTTTGGGAGACAGGGAACACCGGGGAGCTGTTTTTT.

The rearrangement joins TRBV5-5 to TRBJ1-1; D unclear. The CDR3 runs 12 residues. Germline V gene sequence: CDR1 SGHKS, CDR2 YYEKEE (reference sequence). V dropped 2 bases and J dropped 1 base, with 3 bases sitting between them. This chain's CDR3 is CASSLPNTEAFF. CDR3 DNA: TGTGCCAGCAGCTTACCGAACACTGAAGCTTTCTTT.

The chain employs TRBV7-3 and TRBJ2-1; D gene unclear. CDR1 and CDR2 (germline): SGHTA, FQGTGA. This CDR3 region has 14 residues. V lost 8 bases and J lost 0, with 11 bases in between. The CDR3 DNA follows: TGTGCCAGCTTCGACACAGACTCCTACAATGAGCAGTTCTTC. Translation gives CASFDTDSYNEQFF. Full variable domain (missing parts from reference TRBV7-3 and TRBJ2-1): GAGVSQTPSNKVTEKGKYVELRCDPISGHTALYWYRQSLGQGPEFLIYFQGTGAADDSGLPNDRFFAVRPEGSVSTLKIQRTERGDSAVYLCASFDTDSYNEQFFGPGTRLTVL.

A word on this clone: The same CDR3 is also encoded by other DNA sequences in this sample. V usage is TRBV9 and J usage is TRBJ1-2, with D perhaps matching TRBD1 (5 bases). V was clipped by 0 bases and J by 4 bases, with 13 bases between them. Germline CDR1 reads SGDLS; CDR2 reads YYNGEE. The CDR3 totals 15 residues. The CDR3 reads CASSVVGGGGYGYTF. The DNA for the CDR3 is TGTGCCAGCAGCGTAGTTGGGGGTGGCGGCTATGGCTACACCTTC.

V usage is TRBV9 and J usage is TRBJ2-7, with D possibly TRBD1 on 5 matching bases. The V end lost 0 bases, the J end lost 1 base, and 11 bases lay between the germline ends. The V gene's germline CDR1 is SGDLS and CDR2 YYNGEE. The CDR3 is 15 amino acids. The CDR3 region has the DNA TGTGCCAGCAGCGTAGGGGGCAAAGCTTCCTACGAGCAGTACTTC. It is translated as CASSVGGKASYEQYF.

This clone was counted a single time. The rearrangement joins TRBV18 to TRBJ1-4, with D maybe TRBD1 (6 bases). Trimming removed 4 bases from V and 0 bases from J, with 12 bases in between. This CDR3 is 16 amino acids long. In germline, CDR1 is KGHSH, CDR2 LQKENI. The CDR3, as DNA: TGTGCCAGCTCACTGACGGACAGTGCAACTAATGAAAAACTGTTTTTT. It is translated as CASSLTDSATNEKLFF.

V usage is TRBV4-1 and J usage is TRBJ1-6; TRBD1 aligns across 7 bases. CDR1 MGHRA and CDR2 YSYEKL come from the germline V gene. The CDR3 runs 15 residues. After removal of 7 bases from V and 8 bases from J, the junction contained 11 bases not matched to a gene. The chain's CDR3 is CASTPRQGLDSPLHF. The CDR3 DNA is TGCGCCAGCACCCCGCGACAGGGCTTAGATTCACCCCTCCACTTT.

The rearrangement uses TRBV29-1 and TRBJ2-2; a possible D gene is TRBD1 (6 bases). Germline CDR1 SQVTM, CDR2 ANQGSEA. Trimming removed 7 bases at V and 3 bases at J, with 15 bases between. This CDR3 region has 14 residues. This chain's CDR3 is CSGIQGGDTGELFF. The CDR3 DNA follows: TGCAGCGGCATACAGGGTGGAGACACCGGGGAGCTGTTTTTT.

The CDR3 protein is CASSLADGHEQYF. The CDR3 DNA follows: TGTGCCAGCAGCTTAGCGGATGGGCACGAGCAGTACTTC. The chain links TRBV7-9 to TRBJ2-7; D is ambiguous. The CDR3 extends over 13 amino acids. The germline V gene encodes CDR1 SEHNR and CDR2 FQNEAQ (reference sequence). The V and J ends lost 0 bases and 5 bases respectively, with 8 bases between them.

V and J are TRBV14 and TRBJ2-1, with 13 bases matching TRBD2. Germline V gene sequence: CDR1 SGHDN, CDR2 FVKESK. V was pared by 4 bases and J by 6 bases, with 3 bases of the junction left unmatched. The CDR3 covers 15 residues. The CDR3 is CASSRGLAGVNEQFF. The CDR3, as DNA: TGTGCCAGCAGCCGCGGACTAGCGGGAGTCAATGAGCAGTTCTTC.

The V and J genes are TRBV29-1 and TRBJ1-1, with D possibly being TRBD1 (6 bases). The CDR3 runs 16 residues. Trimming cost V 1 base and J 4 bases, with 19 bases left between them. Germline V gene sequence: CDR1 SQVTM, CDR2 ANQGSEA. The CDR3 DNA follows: TGCAGCGTTGAAGTACAGGGCTGGAGGTCGAGCACTGAAGCTTTCTTT. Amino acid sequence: CSVEVQGWRSSTEAFF.

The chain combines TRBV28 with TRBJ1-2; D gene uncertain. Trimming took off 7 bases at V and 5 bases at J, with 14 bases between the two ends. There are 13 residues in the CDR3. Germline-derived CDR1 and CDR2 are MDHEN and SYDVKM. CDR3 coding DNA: TGTGCCAGCACCACAGCGGACCCTTATGGCTACACCTTC. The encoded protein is CASTTADPYGYTF.

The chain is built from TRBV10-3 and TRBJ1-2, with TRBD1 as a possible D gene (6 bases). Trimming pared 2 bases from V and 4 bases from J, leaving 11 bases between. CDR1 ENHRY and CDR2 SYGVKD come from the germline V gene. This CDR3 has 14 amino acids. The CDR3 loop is CAISERQDAYGYTF. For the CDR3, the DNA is TGTGCCATCAGTGAGAGACAGGATGCCTATGGCTACACCTTC.

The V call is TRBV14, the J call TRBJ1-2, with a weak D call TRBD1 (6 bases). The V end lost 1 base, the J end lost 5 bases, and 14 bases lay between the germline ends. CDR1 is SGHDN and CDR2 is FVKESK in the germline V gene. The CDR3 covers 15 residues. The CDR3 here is CASSQVAGVEYGYTF. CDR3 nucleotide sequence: TGTGCCAGCAGCCAAGTTGCAGGGGTTGAGTATGGCTACACCTTC.

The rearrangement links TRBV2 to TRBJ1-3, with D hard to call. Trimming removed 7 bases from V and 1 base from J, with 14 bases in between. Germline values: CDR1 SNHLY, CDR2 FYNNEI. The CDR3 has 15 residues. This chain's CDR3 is CASTTDGTSGNTIYF. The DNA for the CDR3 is TGTGCCAGCACCACGGACGGAACTTCTGGAAACACCATATATTTT.

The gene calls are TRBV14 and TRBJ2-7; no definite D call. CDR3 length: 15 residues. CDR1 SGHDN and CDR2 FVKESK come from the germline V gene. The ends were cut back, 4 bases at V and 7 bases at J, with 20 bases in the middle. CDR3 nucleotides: TGTGCCAGCAGCCTGTCTGTGGTACCCCATAAAGAGCAGTACTTC. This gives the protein CASSLSVVPHKEQYF.

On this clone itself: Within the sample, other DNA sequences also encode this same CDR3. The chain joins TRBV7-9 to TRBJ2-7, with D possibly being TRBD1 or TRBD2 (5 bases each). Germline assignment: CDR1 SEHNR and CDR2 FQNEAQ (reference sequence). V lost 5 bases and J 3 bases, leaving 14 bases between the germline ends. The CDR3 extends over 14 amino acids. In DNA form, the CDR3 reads TGTGCCAGCAGCCCACCCTGGGGGAGCTACGAGCAGTACTTC. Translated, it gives CASSPPWGSYEQYF. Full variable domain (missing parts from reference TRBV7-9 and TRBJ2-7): DTGVSQNPRHKITKRGQNVTFRCDPISEHNRLYWYRQTLGQGPEFLTYFQNEAQLEKSRLLSDRFSAERPKGSFSTLEIQRTEQGDSAMYLCASSPPWGSYEQYFGPGTRLTVT.

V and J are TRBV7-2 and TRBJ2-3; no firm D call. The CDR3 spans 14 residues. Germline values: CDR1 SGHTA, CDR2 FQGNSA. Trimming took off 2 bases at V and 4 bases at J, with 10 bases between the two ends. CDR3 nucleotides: TGTGCCAGCAGCTTAAGGGCCTCAGCAGATACGCAGTATTTT. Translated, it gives CASSLRASADTQYF.

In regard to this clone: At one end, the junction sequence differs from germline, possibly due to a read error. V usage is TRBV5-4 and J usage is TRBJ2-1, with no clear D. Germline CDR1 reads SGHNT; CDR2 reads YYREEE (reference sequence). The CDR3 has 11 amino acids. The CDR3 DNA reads TGTGCCAGCAGCTTGGACAAAGAGCAGTTCTTC. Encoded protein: CASSLDKEQFF.